This TCR beta chain is drawn from a study of T-cell reconstitution after alpha-beta-depleted transplantation in children. Unique molecular identifiers were incorporated when the TCRbeta library was constructed. TCRdb independently ran MiXCR on the PCR reads; one entry per CDR3 protein. The sample has about 600,000 distinct CDR3 sequences, about 10% seen once. Only a few counts were recorded for this clonotype. Per germline, CDR1 MDHEN and CDR2 SYDVKM. Trimming removed 6 bases from V and 4 bases from J, with 12 bases in between. The length of the CDR3 is 13 residues. The receptor was derived from a human donor who donated a stem cell graft to a child with acute myeloid leukemia. The starting material was PBMCs from the stem cell graft donor, obtained from the stem cell graft. The chain uses TRBV28 and TRBJ1-1; D is unresolved. In DNA form, the CDR3 reads TGTGCCAGCAGCAGACCCGTAGGCACTGAAGCTTTCTTT. Its protein is CASSRPVGTEAFF.